The rows below give T cell receptor beta chains drawn from one sample of a study of response to subunit inactivated influenza vaccine. Using its own MiXCR run on the RT-PCR reads, TCRdb lists one record per CDR3 protein. The sample contains 300,000 to 350,000 distinct CDR3 sequences, roughly 22% of which appear only once. The sequences come from PBMCs from blood, collected 21 months after vaccination. The receptors were gathered from a man aged 50 to 75 who received an inactivated influenza vaccine. CDR3s include the opening cysteine and the closing phenylalanine or tryptophan. The D gene is left open where the match is weak. Not every row has a clone size; where given, it reads once, few, many or a size class.

TRBD1	TRBV28	once	TRBJ1-1	CASSKPDDRGHGAFF	TGTGCCAGCAGTAAACCCGATGACAGGGGGCACGGTGCTTTCTTT
NA	TRBV27	few	TRBJ1-2	CASSLSYADGYTF	TGTGCCAGCAGTTTAAGCTATGCTGATGGCTACACCTTC
NA	TRBV6-1	few	TRBJ2-3	CASSVGPRTDTQYF	TGTGCCAGCAGTGTCGGGCCCAGGACAGATACGCAGTATTTT
TRBD1	TRBV2	many	TRBJ1-5	CASSPDRGPNQPQHF	TGTGCCAGCAGTCCCGACAGGGGGCCCAATCAGCCCCAGCATTTT
TRBD1	TRBV6-5	few	TRBJ1-2	CASSYSRVRGQYYGYTF	TGTGCCAGCAGTTACTCGAGGGTCAGGGGGCAATACTATGGCTACACCTTC
TRBD1	TRBV12-3/TRBV12-4	NA	TRBJ1-2	CASRRGTAGYTF	TGTGCCAGCAGACGTGGGACAGCGGGCTACACCTTC
NA	TRBV28	few	TRBJ1-2	CASRFGGTSLKGYTF	TGTGCCAGCAGGTTCGGGGGCACTTCCTTAAAAGGCTACACCTTC
NA	TRBV6-1	NA	TRBJ2-2	CASSLRRRYTGGELFF	TGTGCCAGCAGCCTCAGGAGGAGATACACCGGCGGGGAGCTGTTTTTT
TRBD1	TRBV18	NA	TRBJ2-7	CASSPGTGSTYEQYF	TGTGCCAGCTCACCAGGGACAGGATCAACCTACGAGCAGTACTTC
TRBD2	TRBV5-1	NA	TRBJ2-7	CASSLAGTSGSSYEQYF	TGCGCCAGCAGCTTGGCCGGGACTAGCGGGAGCTCCTACGAGCAGTACTTC
TRBD2	TRBV20-1	NA	TRBJ2-5	CSARDERGRTQYF	TGCAGTGCTAGAGATGAGCGGGGCCGGACCCAGTACTTC
NA	TRBV10-3	few	TRBJ2-1	CAISELIVGYNEQFF	TGTGCCATCAGTGAGCTAATAGTTGGGTACAATGAGCAGTTCTTC
TRBD2	TRBV15	NA	TRBJ2-1	CATSSLHLSGSSYNEQFF	TGTGCCACCAGCAGTCTACACCTTAGCGGGAGCTCCTACAATGAGCAGTTCTTC
NA	TRBV5-1	few	TRBJ1-6	CASSLVENSPLHF	TGCGCCAGCAGCTTGGTTGAAAATTCACCCCTCCACTTT
NA	TRBV2	NA	TRBJ1-1	CASGLRQSEIAEAFF	TGTGCCAGCGGCCTCCGACAGAGCGAAATCGCTGAAGCTTTCTTT
NA	TRBV7-2	few	TRBJ1-3	CASSLIGANTIYF	TGTGCCAGCAGCTTAATCGGGGCGAACACCATATATTTT
NA	TRBV12-3/TRBV12-4	NA	TRBJ2-2	CACSLMGHNTNTGELFF	TGTGCCTGCAGTTTAATGGGGCATAACACGAACACCGGGGAGCTGTTTTTT
NA	TRBV20-1	once	TRBJ2-5	CSARGQYRETQYF	TGCAGTGCTAGAGGACAGTACCGAGAGACCCAGTACTTC
NA	TRBV6-2/TRBV6-3	few	TRBJ1-6	CASSYHTEYNSPLHF	TGTGCCAGCAGTTACCATACGGAGTATAATTCACCCCTCCACTTT
NA	TRBV2	NA	TRBJ2-1	CASSSRFVYNEQFF	TGTGCCAGCAGTTCCAGGTTTGTCTACAATGAGCAGTTCTTC
NA	TRBV16	few	TRBJ1-4	CASSPGTGEKLFF	TGTGCCAGCAGCCCTGGGACGGGTGAAAAACTGTTTTTT
NA	TRBV28	few	TRBJ1-1	CASSLSVRVEAFF	TGTGCCAGCAGTTTATCGGTTAGGGTTGAAGCTTTCTTT
TRBD2	TRBV5-4	NA	TRBJ2-1	CASSLTPRGGAANEQFF	TGTGCCAGCAGCTTGACCCCCCGCGGGGGGGCCGCGAATGAGCAGTTCTTC
NA	TRBV20-1	NA	TRBJ1-2	CSAREQGGTDYTF	TGCAGTGCTAGAGAGCAGGGCGGGACGGACTACACCTTC
NA	TRBV12-3/TRBV12-4	many	TRBJ1-1	CASSLGRGVRGTEAFF	TGTGCCAGCAGTTTGGGCAGGGGAGTTCGGGGGACTGAAGCTTTCTTT
TRBD1	TRBV10-3	NA	TRBJ1-4	CAISRQGFNEKLFF	TGTGCCATCAGTAGACAGGGCTTTAATGAAAAACTGTTTTTT
TRBD1	TRBV9	NA	TRBJ1-5	CASSGTGFGNQPQHF	TGTGCCAGCAGCGGGACAGGATTCGGCAATCAGCCCCAGCATTTT
NA	TRBV28	NA	TRBJ2-6	CASSRPEFSGANVLTF	TGTGCCAGCAGTCGTCCGGAGTTCTCTGGGGCCAACGTCCTGACTTTC
NA	TRBV6-6	NA	TRBJ2-3	CASSYLVADTQYF	TGTGCCAGCAGTTATCTAGTCGCAGATACGCAGTATTTT
NA	TRBV9	few	TRBJ2-2	CASSVGGAGSGELFF	TGTGCCAGCAGCGTAGGTGGGGCTGGATCCGGGGAGCTGTTTTTT
NA	TRBV6-1	few	TRBJ2-5	CASRRDSGETQYF	TGTGCCAGCAGGCGGGACTCGGGGGAGACCCAGTACTTC
NA	TRBV6-2/TRBV6-3	NA	TRBJ2-5	CASSSRSQETQYF	TGTGCCAGCAGTTCGAGGAGCCAAGAGACCCAGTACTTC
NA	TRBV18	few	TRBJ1-2	CASSRTAQPPDYTF	TGTGCCAGCTCCCGGACAGCCCAACCTCCTGACTACACCTTC
TRBD2	TRBV3-1	NA	TRBJ2-2	CASSPTGGITGELFF	TGTGCCAGCAGCCCGACCGGGGGGATCACCGGGGAGCTGTTTTTT
TRBD2	TRBV12-3/TRBV12-4	few	TRBJ2-3	CASSSGLAGAHTDTQYF	TGTGCCAGCAGTTCGGGACTAGCGGGGGCACACACAGATACGCAGTATTTT
NA	TRBV7-8	NA	TRBJ2-6	CASSPDGYSGANVLTF	TGTGCCAGCAGCCCCGACGGCTACTCTGGGGCCAACGTCCTGACTTTC
NA	TRBV12-3/TRBV12-4	few	TRBJ2-4	CASSVDINIQYF	TGTGCCAGCAGTGTGGACATAAACATTCAGTACTTC
TRBD1	TRBV19	NA	TRBJ1-4	CASSIWNRGHEKLFF	TGTGCCAGTAGTATTTGGAACAGGGGGCATGAAAAACTGTTTTTT
TRBD1	TRBV15	NA	TRBJ1-6	CATSRDPTGAPLHF	TGTGCCACCAGCAGAGATCCGACAGGGGCCCCCCTCCACTTT
TRBD1	TRBV4-2	many	TRBJ1-1	CASSQRQGGTEAFF	TGTGCCAGCAGCCAAAGACAGGGGGGGACTGAAGCTTTCTTT
NA	TRBV4-3	NA	TRBJ1-2	CASSPRELNYGYTF	TGCGCCAGCAGCCCCCGCGAACTAAACTATGGCTACACCTTC
NA	TRBV6-1	NA	TRBJ1-1	CASRFRVNTEAFF	TGTGCCAGCAGATTCAGGGTGAACACTGAAGCTTTCTTT
TRBD2	TRBV20-1	few	TRBJ2-1	CSAVSGRAHNEQFF	TGCAGTGCTGTTAGCGGGAGGGCCCACAATGAGCAGTTCTTC
TRBD2	TRBV2	few	TRBJ2-7	CASRRRLAEYEQYF	TGTGCCAGCAGGAGACGACTAGCGGAATACGAGCAGTACTTC
NA	TRBV6-2/TRBV6-3	few	TRBJ1-5	CASSYGPNQPQHF	TGTGCCAGCAGTTACGGGCCCAATCAGCCCCAGCATTTT
TRBD1	TRBV5-4	NA	TRBJ1-2	CASSRTGWDYGYTF	TGTGCCAGCAGTCGGACAGGGTGGGACTATGGCTACACCTTC
NA	TRBV2	once	TRBJ2-3	CASSAGLGDTQYF	TGTGCCAGCAGTGCCGGGCTGGGAGATACGCAGTATTTT
NA	TRBV5-1	many	TRBJ1-1	CASSLRGKAEAFF	TGCGCCAGCAGCCTCAGGGGTAAGGCTGAAGCTTTCTTT
NA	TRBV30	NA	TRBJ2-3	CAWSLGDSQYF	TGTGCCTGGAGTCTGGGGGATTCGCAGTATTTT
NA	TRBV18	few	TRBJ2-3	CASSQGAAGANTDTQYF	TGTGCCAGCTCACAGGGGGCAGCGGGGGCCAACACAGATACGCAGTATTTT
TRBD1	TRBV5-1	NA	TRBJ1-4	CASSSTQGNEKLFF	TGCGCCAGCAGCTCAACACAGGGGAATGAAAAACTGTTTTTT
NA	TRBV12-3/TRBV12-4	NA	TRBJ1-3	CASSFGYSGNTIYF	TGTGCCAGCAGTTTTGGGTATTCAGGAAACACCATATATTTT
TRBD1	TRBV20-1	NA	TRBJ1-6	CSAGTGQFNSPLHF	TGCAGTGCTGGGACGGGACAGTTTAATTCACCCCTCCACTTT
NA	TRBV20-1	NA	TRBJ2-6	CSATDSTGANVLTF	TGCAGTGCTACTGACAGTACTGGGGCCAACGTCCTGACTTTC
TRBD1	TRBV12-3/TRBV12-4	NA	TRBJ2-1	CASSPGQGAHEQFF	TGTGCCAGCAGTCCGGGACAGGGGGCACATGAGCAGTTCTTC
NA	TRBV19	few	TRBJ1-1	CASSRRISANTEAFF	TGTGCCAGTAGTCGCAGGATTTCAGCGAACACTGAAGCTTTCTTT
NA	TRBV19	NA	TRBJ2-3	CASSISSSTDTQYF	TGTGCCAGTAGTATCTCCTCTAGCACAGATACGCAGTATTTT
NA	TRBV5-1	NA	TRBJ2-2	CASSLARANTGELFF	TGCGCCAGCAGCTTGGCCAGGGCGAACACCGGGGAGCTGTTTTTT
NA	TRBV10-3	NA	TRBJ1-1	CASRMNNVDEAFF	TGTGCCAGCAGGATGAACAACGTTGATGAAGCTTTCTTT
NA	TRBV21-1	NA	TRBJ1-5	CASRKNRDRVDRNQPQHF	TGTGCCAGCAGGAAAAACCGTGACAGGGTTGATCGCAATCAGCCCCAGCATTTT